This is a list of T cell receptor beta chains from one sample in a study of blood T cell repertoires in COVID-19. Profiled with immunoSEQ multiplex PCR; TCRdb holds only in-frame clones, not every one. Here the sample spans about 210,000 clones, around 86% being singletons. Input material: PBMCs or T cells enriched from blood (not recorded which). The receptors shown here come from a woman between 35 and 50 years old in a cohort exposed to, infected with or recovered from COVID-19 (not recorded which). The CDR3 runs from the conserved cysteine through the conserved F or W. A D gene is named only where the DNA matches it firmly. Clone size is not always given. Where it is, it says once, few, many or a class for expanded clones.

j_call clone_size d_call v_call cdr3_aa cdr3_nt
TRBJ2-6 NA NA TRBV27 CASSPGVGANVLTF TGTGCCAGCAGCCCAGGGGTGGGGGCCAACGTCCTGACTTTC
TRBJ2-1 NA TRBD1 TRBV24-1 CATSDLTGTYNEQFF TGTGCCACCAGTGACCTGACAGGGACCTACAATGAGCAGTTCTTC
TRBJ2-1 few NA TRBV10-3 CAISESAGSDYYNEQFF TGTGCCATCAGTGAGTCGGCGGGCTCGGACTATTACAATGAGCAGTTCTTC
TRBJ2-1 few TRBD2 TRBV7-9 CASSLALLADYNEQFF TGTGCCAGCAGCTTAGCGCTACTAGCGGACTACAATGAGCAGTTCTTC
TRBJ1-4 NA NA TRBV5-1 CASSFRGRESEKLFF TGCGCCAGCAGCTTTAGGGGGAGGGAAAGTGAAAAACTGTTTTTT
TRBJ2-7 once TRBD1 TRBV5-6 CASSLGQGNYEQYF TGTGCCAGCAGCTTGGGACAGGGAAACTACGAGCAGTACTTC
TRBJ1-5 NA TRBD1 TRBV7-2 CASSSPGQGMKGKHF TGTGCCAGCAGCTCCCCGGGACAGGGAATGAAGGGAAAACATTTT
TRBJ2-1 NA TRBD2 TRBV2 CASRSGTSGSNEQFF TGTGCCAGCAGGAGCGGGACTAGCGGGAGCAATGAGCAGTTCTTC
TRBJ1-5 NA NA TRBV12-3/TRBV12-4 CASSLRGAQPQHF TGTGCCAGTTCACTTCGGGGGGCTCAGCCCCAGCATTTT
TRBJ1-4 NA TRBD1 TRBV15 CATSRDRGRANEKLFF TGTGCCACCAGCAGAGATAGGGGGCGGGCTAATGAAAAACTGTTTTTT
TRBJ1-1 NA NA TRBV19 CASSSTGITEAFF TGTGCCAGTAGTAGTACAGGGATCACTGAAGCTTTCTTT
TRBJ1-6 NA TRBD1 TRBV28 CASRAYLGQGNAPLHF TGTGCCAGCAGGGCCTACCTAGGACAGGGAAACGCACCCCTCCACTTT
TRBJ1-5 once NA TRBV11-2 CASSLGHLSNQPQHF TGTGCCAGCAGCTTAGGGCATCTTAGCAATCAGCCCCAGCATTTT
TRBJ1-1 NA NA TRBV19 CASSDSSNTEAFF TGTGCCAGTAGTGACAGTTCGAACACTGAAGCTTTCTTT
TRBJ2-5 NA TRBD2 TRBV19 CASSSTSGPYQETQYF TGTGCCAGTAGTTCCACTAGCGGCCCGTACCAAGAGACCCAGTACTTC
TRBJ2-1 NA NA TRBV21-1 CASSKVSDRSSYNEQFF TGTGCCAGCAGCAAAGTATCCGACAGGAGCTCCTACAATGAGCAGTTCTTC
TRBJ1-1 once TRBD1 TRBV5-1 CASSRGTENTEAFF TGCGCCAGCAGCCGAGGGACAGAGAACACTGAAGCTTTCTTT
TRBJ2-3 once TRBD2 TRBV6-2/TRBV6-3 CASSGGLAGDPDTQYF TGTGCCAGCAGTGGCGGACTAGCGGGAGATCCAGATACGCAGTATTTT
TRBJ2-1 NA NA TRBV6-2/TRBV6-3 CASSYSPNNEQFF TGTGCCAGCAGTTACTCTCCCAATAATGAGCAGTTCTTC
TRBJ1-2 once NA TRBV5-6 CASSLGVGGGYGYTF TGTGCCAGCAGCTTAGGCGTCGGGGGTGGCTATGGCTACACCTTC
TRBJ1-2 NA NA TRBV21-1 CASSDRAVYGYTF TGTGCCAGCAGCGACAGGGCCGTTTATGGCTACACCTTC
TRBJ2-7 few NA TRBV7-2 CASSLVRDSGQYF TGTGCCAGCAGCTTAGTTCGGGACTCGGGGCAGTACTTC
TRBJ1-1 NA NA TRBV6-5 CASSYSFMNTEAFF TGTGCCAGCAGTTACTCGTTCATGAACACTGAAGCTTTCTTT
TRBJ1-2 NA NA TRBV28 CASSLASGSQGGYTF TGTGCCAGCAGTTTAGCCTCCGGGAGTCAAGGTGGCTACACCTTC
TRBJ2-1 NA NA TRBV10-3 CAISESAAAYNEQFF TGTGCCATCAGTGAGTCGGCGGCCGCCTACAATGAGCAGTTCTTC
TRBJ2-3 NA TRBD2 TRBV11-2 CASSLSAGGLRVQYF TGTGCCAGCAGCTTATCGGCGGGAGGGCTTCGCGTGCAGTATTTT
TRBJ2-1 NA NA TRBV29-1 CSVDGGAGRRYNEQFF TGCAGCGTTGATGGGGGGGCGGGACGGAGGTACAATGAGCAGTTCTTC
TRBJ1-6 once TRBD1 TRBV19 CASSMHPGQGSNSPLHF TGTGCCAGTAGTATGCATCCGGGACAGGGGTCGAATTCACCCCTCCACTTT
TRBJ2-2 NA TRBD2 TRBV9 CASSVGTSGRKGELFF TGTGCCAGCAGCGTCGGGACTAGCGGGAGAAAGGGGGAGCTGTTTTTT
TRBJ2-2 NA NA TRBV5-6 CASSLVVGGNTGELFF TGTGCCAGCAGCTTGGTCGTAGGGGGGAACACCGGGGAGCTGTTTTTT
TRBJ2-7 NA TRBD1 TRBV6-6 CASSYGTGVGYEQYF TGTGCCAGCAGTTACGGGACAGGGGTCGGCTACGAGCAGTACTTC
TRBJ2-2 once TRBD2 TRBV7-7 CASSLAPSSGITGELFF TGTGCCAGCAGCTTAGCGCCGTCTAGCGGGATTACCGGGGAGCTGTTTTTT
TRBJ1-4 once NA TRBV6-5 CATSTGEKLFF TGTGCCACTTCGACGGGTGAAAAACTGTTTTTT
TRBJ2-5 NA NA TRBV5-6 CASSLGAGIQETQYF TGTGCCAGCAGCTTGGGTGCGGGGATCCAAGAGACCCAGTACTTC
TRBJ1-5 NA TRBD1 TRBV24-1 CATSATGAGGWPQHF TGTGCCACCAGTGCCACCGGGGCAGGGGGCTGGCCCCAGCATTTT
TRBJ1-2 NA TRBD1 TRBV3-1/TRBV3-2 CASGAAGGAYGYTF TGTGCCAGCGGCGCGGCAGGGGGCGCCTATGGCTACACCTTC
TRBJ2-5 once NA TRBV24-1 CATSGGPQETQYF TGTGCCACCAGTGGTGGTCCCCAGGAGACCCAGTACTTC
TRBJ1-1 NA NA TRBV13 CASSLVRFTEAFF TGTGCCAGCAGCTTAGTCAGGTTCACTGAAGCTTTCTTT
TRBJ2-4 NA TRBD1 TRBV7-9 CASSTQTGEAKNIQYF TGTGCCAGCAGCACACAGACAGGGGAAGCCAAAAACATTCAGTACTTC
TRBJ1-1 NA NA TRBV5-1 CASRGQSNTEAFF TGCGCCAGCAGAGGACAGTCGAACACTGAAGCTTTCTTT
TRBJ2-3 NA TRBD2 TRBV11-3 CASSSIGLAGTDTQYF TGTGCCAGCAGCTCGATAGGACTAGCGGGCACAGATACGCAGTATTTT
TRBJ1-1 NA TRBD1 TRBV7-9 CASSLYGNRGRGAEAFF TGTGCCAGCAGCTTATATGGGAACAGGGGTAGGGGTGCTGAAGCTTTCTTT
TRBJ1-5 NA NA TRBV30 CAWSVEGKSNQPQHF TGTGCCTGGAGTGTAGAGGGAAAGAGCAATCAGCCCCAGCATTTT
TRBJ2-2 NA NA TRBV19 CASSRSIQGRGELFF TGTGCCAGTAGTAGATCAATACAGGGGAGGGGGGAGCTGTTTTTT
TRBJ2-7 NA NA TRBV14 CASSQYARSYEQYF TGTGCCAGCAGCCAATACGCCAGGTCCTACGAGCAGTACTTC
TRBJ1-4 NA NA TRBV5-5 CASSLVGQGLNEKLFF TGTGCCAGCAGCTTGGTCGGTCAGGGCCTAAATGAAAAACTGTTTTTT
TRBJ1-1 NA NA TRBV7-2 CASSLVQVNTEAFF TGTGCCAGCAGCTTAGTACAGGTGAACACTGAAGCTTTCTTT
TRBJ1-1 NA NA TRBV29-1 CSVLSTGNTEAFF TGCAGCGTCCTCTCAACAGGGAACACTGAAGCTTTCTTT
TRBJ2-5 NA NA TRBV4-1 CASSRGRGIELETQYF TGCGCCAGCAGCCGGGGCAGGGGAATAGAATTAGAGACCCAGTACTTC
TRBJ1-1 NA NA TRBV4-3 CASSQVRYIRGTEAFF TGCGCCAGCAGCCAAGTACGGTATATCAGGGGAACTGAAGCTTTCTTT
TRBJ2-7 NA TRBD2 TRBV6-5 CASSYMRGGRSYEQYF TGTGCCAGCAGTTACATGCGGGGGGGTCGATCCTACGAGCAGTACTTC
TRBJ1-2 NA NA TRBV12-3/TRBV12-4 CASSFRSNYGYTF TGTGCCAGCAGTTTTCGCAGTAACTATGGCTACACCTTC